This is a list of T cell receptor beta chains from one sample in a study of regulatory T cells in long-lasting Graves disease. TCRdb recomputed calls from the multiplex PCR reads with MiXCR, one row per CDR3 protein. The repertoire holds around 500,000 distinct CDR3 sequences, less than 25% seen once, with 6.5% to 8% in the top ten. The source material was peripheral blood mononuclear cells (PBMCs), sampled when the disease was refractory, from a patient treated with antithyroid drugs. All receptors derive from a female donor with Graves disease. The CDR3 runs from the conserved cysteine through the conserved F or W. A D gene is named only where the DNA matches it firmly. Clone size, where shown, is once, few, many, or a class for clones that have expanded.

V gene	J gene	D gene	clone size	CDR3 protein
TRBV7-2	TRBJ1-4	.	many	CASSPMDYGGEKLFF
TRBV19	TRBJ1-1	.	.	CASSTRGGTEAFF
TRBV6-5	TRBJ2-7	TRBD1	.	CAGSYGTGVYEQYF
TRBV5-8	TRBJ2-7	.	.	CASSLTPPRGYEQYF
TRBV7-2	TRBJ1-2	TRBD1	.	CASSDPGTGYGYTF
TRBV6-2/TRBV6-3	TRBJ2-1	TRBD2	once	CASSGPAFNMGGVSSYNEQFF
TRBV29-1	TRBJ2-7	TRBD2	once	CSVRTSGSGYEQYF
TRBV30	TRBJ2-2	TRBD2	.	CAWSLEVAFSGRGTGELFF
TRBV7-9	TRBJ1-1	.	.	CASSLGWNAEAFF
TRBV7-2	TRBJ2-5	.	.	CASSPSGGVAETQYF
TRBV30	TRBJ2-7	TRBD1	few	CAWSVTGGPFSYEQYF
TRBV28	TRBJ2-3	.	.	CASSLAQGLGYTQYF
TRBV7-9	TRBJ2-5	.	few	CASSLVMVETQYF
TRBV5-4	TRBJ2-7	TRBD1	many	CASSSLTGVHEQYF
TRBV9	TRBJ2-2	.	.	CASSPRTLGELFF
TRBV9	TRBJ1-2	TRBD1	few	CASSDILDRGHGYTF
TRBV18	TRBJ2-6	.	.	CASSPRPTANSGANVLTF
TRBV12-3/TRBV12-4	TRBJ1-2	.	many	CASSLRGPGYGYTF
TRBV3-1	TRBJ2-6	.	.	CASSRRVFEGGANVLTF
TRBV2	TRBJ2-7	.	many	CASAPQGLTTYEQYF
TRBV7-8	TRBJ1-3	.	many	CASSSSAGAGNTIYF
TRBV27	TRBJ2-4	.	.	CASRASRAKNIQYF
TRBV20-1	TRBJ2-2	TRBD2	many	CSARGRGRVTGELFF
TRBV7-3	TRBJ2-3	.	.	CASIRIAESTDTQYF
TRBV12-3/TRBV12-4	TRBJ2-7	.	few	CASRPGERYEQYF
TRBV6-1	TRBJ1-1	.	few	CASRSFTEAFF
TRBV29-1	TRBJ2-5	.	.	CSAIDPGGETQYF
TRBV19	TRBJ2-7	TRBD2	many	CASSITTSDYYEQYF
TRBV30	TRBJ1-6	.	few	CAWRTGGGFYNSPLHF
TRBV29-1	TRBJ1-2	TRBD1	few	CSVEESRRDRGYTF
TRBV20-1	TRBJ1-1	.	.	CSATDRNTEAFF
TRBV6-5	TRBJ1-2	.	many	CASSSRYLYGYTF
TRBV28	TRBJ2-5	.	many	CASNGGTVRETQYF
TRBV4-2	TRBJ2-7	.	few	CASRPTTRGKNYEQYF
TRBV29-1	TRBJ1-2	.	many	CSVVDLALSDGYTF
TRBV27	TRBJ1-4	.	few	CASSPLETEGVSGKLFF
TRBV14	TRBJ2-2	TRBD2	.	CASSHGTSGYTGELFF
TRBV9	TRBJ2-2	.	once	CASSVVGTGEGELFF
TRBV2	TRBJ1-1	.	few	CASRAPGRNTEAFF
TRBV19	TRBJ1-2	TRBD1	.	CASSIDPVQGHYGYTF
TRBV28	TRBJ2-1	TRBD2	few	CASRTSGRFLLYNEQFF
TRBV27	TRBJ2-5	.	once	CASSFFGQEAQYF
TRBV7-2	TRBJ2-4	.	.	CASSLVGTQHQYF
TRBV3-1	TRBJ1-2	TRBD1	few	CASSQDGQGADGYTF
TRBV6-1	TRBJ2-7	.	.	CASGGQLTYEQYF
TRBV7-3	TRBJ2-5	TRBD2	.	CASSPRGGTSGRGTQYF
TRBV28	TRBJ2-5	.	many	CASSLLSTSGETQYF
TRBV11-2	TRBJ2-3	.	few	CASSPTADTQYF
TRBV7-8	TRBJ1-6	.	few	CASSLGVQGRVSPLHF
TRBV13	TRBJ1-1	.	many	CASSLGGKAEAFF
TRBV5-1	TRBJ2-7	.	many	CASSTGQRSYEQYF
TRBV6-5	TRBJ2-1	.	few	CASSSGPMKNEQFF
TRBV25-1	TRBJ1-6	.	few	CASSEVGYSPLHF
TRBV10-3	TRBJ1-1	.	few	CAISDPKGDTEAFF
TRBV27	TRBJ2-7	.	many	CASKTIQGPYEQYF
TRBV28	TRBJ2-7	.	many	CASSPSREQYF
TRBV6-2/TRBV6-3	TRBJ1-1	.	.	CASSYGVANTEAFF